Each of the 19 T cell receptor beta chains below was sequenced from the same sample in a study of blood T cells in healthy people across ages. Through a sample-barcoded 5' primer and a J-beta primer mix, a second PCR was run for about 6 to 12 cycles. TCRdb passed the 5' RACE reads through MiXCR, listing each CDR3 protein once. The sample records around 1.7 million distinct CDR3 sequences, 28% being singletons. Sequencing was performed on blood. The receptor set was obtained from a woman under 40 in good health.

The genes are TRBV7-9 and TRBJ1-4; 8 bases are a match to TRBD1. Trimming took 5 bases from V and 5 from J; bases not matched to a gene: 10. Looked up from germline, CDR1 is SEHNR and CDR2 is FQNEAQ (reference sequence). The CDR3 contains 16 residues. CDR3 amino acids: CASSIGQGTTNEKLFF. Here the CDR3 DNA reads TGTGCCAGCAGCATAGGACAGGGAACCACAAATGAAAAACTGTTTTTT.

Many counts were recorded for this clonotype. V is TRBV20-1 and J is TRBJ1-5, with TRBD1 matching 7 bases. The trim removed 6 bases at V and 2 bases at J, leaving 10 bases unmatched. CDR1 DFQATT and CDR2 SNEGSKA come from the germline V gene (reference sequence). This CDR3 region has 15 residues. CDR3 nucleotide sequence: TGCAGTGCACGGTCGGGAGACAGGGGCAATCAGCCCCAGCATTTT. This codes for CSARSGDRGNQPQHF.

In regard to this clonotype: Being one base from a much bigger clone, this may be a read error. The CDR3 reads CASSPSSGFSSYNEQVF. CDR3 DNA sequence: TGTGCCAGCAGCCCTTCTTCGGGATTCAGTTCCTACAATGAGCAGGTCTTC. The V gene is TRBV11-2, the J gene TRBJ2-1; a possible D gene is TRBD2 (5 bases). CDR1 is SGHAT and CDR2 is FQNNGV in the germline V gene. The CDR3 has 17 residues.

This clonotype was recorded a few times. The chain recombines TRBV29-1 with TRBJ2-3, with D tentatively TRBD2 (6 bases). Trimming left V 5 bases short and J 6 bases short, with 21 bases between. Germline loops: CDR1 SQVTM, CDR2 ANQGSEA. There are 15 residues in the CDR3. The CDR3 reads CSVNGGSLRVDTQYF. The CDR3 DNA reads as TGCAGCGTTAATGGGGGGAGTCTGAGGGTGGATACGCAGTATTTT.

This clonotype has only one observation. The V call is TRBV25-1, the J call TRBJ1-4; TRBD1 matches at 9 bases. J was trimmed by 8 bases and V by 4 bases; bases with no gene match: 11. CDR1 is MGHDK, CDR2 SYGVNS, per germline. The CDR3 contains 16 residues. The CDR3 DNA reads TGTGCCAGCAGTGGGAGCCCGGGACAGGGTAGGGAAAAACTGTTTTTT. Amino acids: CASSGSPGQGREKLFF.

The J gene is TRBJ1-6, the V gene TRBV12-5, with D uncertain. V lost 1 base and J 7 bases, leaving 5 bases between the germline ends. CDR1 is LGHNT, CDR2 FRNRAP, per germline. The CDR3 is 13 residues long. The CDR3 DNA sequence: TGTGCTAGTGGTTTGGAAACGAATTCACCCCTCCACTTT. Its protein product is CASGLETNSPLHF.

Note on this clonotype: Given a much more abundant clone one base away, this may be a read error. No DNA is shown, since the ends of the CDR3 on it are uncertain; the CDR3 is the one TCRdb lists. The chain joins TRBV6-6 to TRBJ1-2; TRBD1 is the table's D call and was not checked against the DNA. Including both end residues, the CDR3 is 14 amino acids long. Germline V gene lookup returns CDR1 MNHNY and CDR2 SVGAGI (reference sequence). The CDR3: CAAKDRGIVYGCTF.

This clonotype was observed at least ten times. This rearrangement joins TRBV12-3 or TRBV12-4 to TRBJ2-1; D possibly corresponds to TRBD2 (6 bases). This CDR3 spans 14 amino acids. Trimming left V 3 bases short and J 3 bases short, with 9 bases between. The chain's CDR3 is CASSFSGVYNEQFF. Here the CDR3 DNA reads TGTGCCAGCAGTTTTTCGGGGGTCTACAATGAGCAGTTCTTC.

The chain carries TRBV11-2 and TRBJ2-5; no clear D gene. With 0 bases removed from V and 6 bases from J, the gap between germline ends came to 2 bases. The CDR3 is 11 amino acids. Looked up from germline, CDR1 is SGHAT and CDR2 is FQNNGV. The chain's CDR3 is CASSLDKTQYF. In DNA, the CDR3 is TGTGCCAGCAGCTTAGATAAGACCCAGTACTTC.

V usage is TRBV12-3 or TRBV12-4 and J usage is TRBJ2-3, with 11 bases aligning to TRBD2. V trimming: 4 bases; J trimming: 13 bases; junction bases outside the gene matches: 16. The CDR3 is made up of 16 amino acids. CDR3 residues: CASSSPGTSGTDAEYF. DNA of the CDR3: TGTGCCAGCAGTTCCCCCGGGACTAGCGGCACAGATGCGGAGTATTTT.

The J gene is TRBJ1-5, the V gene TRBV6-5; D might be TRBD1 (6 bases). Germline lookup yields CDR1 MNHEY and CDR2 SVGAGI. CDR3 length: 15 residues. Deletions cut 6 bases from V and 2 bases from J, with 14 bases between. CDR3 sequence reads: CASRQQGVGNQPQHF. The CDR3 nucleotides are TGTGCCAGCAGGCAACAGGGTGTGGGCAATCAGCCCCAGCATTTT.

Note on this clonotype: This may be a read error: a much more frequent sequence differs by one nucleotide. The chain couples TRBV11-2 to TRBJ1-2, with D possibly being TRBD1 (5 bases). V lost 4 bases to trimming and J lost 2 bases, with 14 bases between them. The CDR3 totals 15 residues. In germline, CDR1 is SGHAT, CDR2 FQNNGV. The CDR3 DNA is TGTGCCAGCAGCTCCCCCAGGGAAGCAAACTATGGCTACACCTTC. Amino acids: CASSSPREANYGYTF.

The rearrangement uses TRBV28 and TRBJ2-2, with unresolved D. The length of the CDR3 is 13 residues. V was clipped by 5 bases and J by 6 bases, with 10 bases between them. Germline CDR1 reads MDHEN; CDR2 reads SYDVKM. CDR3 amino acids: CASSLSSAGELFF. The CDR3 DNA follows: TGTGCCAGCAGTCTGAGTTCCGCCGGGGAGCTGTTTTTT.

The genes are TRBV5-1 and TRBJ1-2; 7 positions match TRBD1. Germline-derived CDR1 and CDR2 are SGHRS and YFSETQ. V trimming: 3 bases; J trimming: 4 bases; junction bases outside the gene matches: 9. The CDR3 is made up of 15 amino acids. This CDR3 is CASSSGQRSLYGYTF. CDR3 nucleotides: TGCGCCAGCAGCTCGGGACAGCGGAGCCTCTATGGCTACACCTTC.

The chain links TRBV7-2 to TRBJ2-1; the D is unclear. CDR1 SGHTA and CDR2 FQGNSA come from the germline V gene. This CDR3 has 13 residues. Trimming stripped 1 base from V and 7 bases from J, with 8 bases between. The CDR3 DNA is TGTGCCAGCAGCTTAGGGCACCAAAATGAGCAGTTCTTC. Amino acid sequence: CASSLGHQNEQFF.

The chain has TRBV5-1 and TRBJ1-4; tentatively, D is TRBD1 (6 bases). Germline V gene lookup returns CDR1 SGHRS and CDR2 YFSETQ. This CDR3 comprises 14 residues. The ends were cut back, 5 bases at V and 12 bases at J, with 20 bases in the middle. The CDR3 DNA follows: TGCGCCAGCAGGAGGACAGTAGGCCCGACGGAACTGTTTTTT. Protein product: CASRRTVGPTELFF.

This clonotype has more than one count but fewer than ten. This CDR3 is CSARTGTEMGEQYF. In DNA form, the CDR3 reads TGCAGTGCTAGAACCGGGACAGAGATGGGCGAGCAGTACTTC. The rearrangement joins TRBV20-1 to TRBJ2-5, with TRBD1 matching 7 bases. The assigned J gene may be wrong: the sequence end matches TRBJ2-7 better. The CDR3 runs 14 residues. CDR1 and CDR2 from the germline V gene are DFQATT and SNEGSKA (reference sequence).

This clonotype was counted a few times. This chain links TRBV12-3 or TRBV12-4 with TRBJ1-5; D gene unclear. The V end was cut by 5 bases, the J end by 3 bases, with 11 bases between. CDR3 length: 14 residues. Written as DNA, the CDR3 is TGTGCCAGCAGTAAAGGGCGGCTCAATCAGCCCCAGCATTTT. This encodes CASSKGRLNQPQHF.

This sequence joins TRBV10-2 and TRBJ2-5; the D gene is possibly TRBD2 (6 bases). The CDR3 extends over 17 amino acids. Trimming removed 8 bases at V and 3 bases at J, with 25 bases between. Germline V gene data show CDR1 as WSHSY and CDR2 as SAAADI. The CDR3, as DNA: TGCGCCAGCTCCAGGACCAGACTAGGGGCCGGGAAAGAGACCCAGTACTTC. This translates into CASSRTRLGAGKETQYF.